This TCR beta chain stems from a study of shared clonotypes between healthy human individuals (dated by TCRdb to 2020 to 2022). A note on the overall study: The cohort included three men and a couple of women between 18 and 49 years of age. For each donor, CD4 naive and CD4 memory were each run on three plates, CD8 naive on two plates, and CD8 memory on one plate. To estimate repertoire size and how much clonotype sharing occurs between individuals, the study deeply sequenced the blood TCR repertoires of about five healthy adults. To increase sequencing depth and limit assay-specific biases, TCR repertoire library preparation and sequencing were carried out by different laboratories using diverse techniques. Each donor's leukapheresis produced roughly between about 0.8 and 8.9 billion PBMCs.

Summary of the overall study and its limitations: Around 5.4% of naive CD4, approximately 3.7% of naive CD8, roughly 2.5% of memory CD4, and 0.4% of memory CD8 clonotypes were shared across a handful of donors. Incomplete sequencing was indicated by rarefaction of sorted-subset datasets, despite the large sequencing depth. The genetic and exposure-history diversity represented was limited by the small number of donors. Sampling was restricted to blood, and TCR repertoires in tissues likely differ from the TCR repertoires found in blood. Naive subsets generally had larger estimated clonotype richness than memory subsets. Compared with non-shared clonotypes, clonotypes shared by all four sorted-subset donors had higher generation probabilities. Pairwise subsampling led to the expectation that sequencing depth would affect the degree of clonotype sharing among donors.

As for this clone: The antigen it binds to is not known. No much larger clone is present one base from it, and per-base qualities are unavailable.

Trimming takes 6 bases from V and 7 bases from J, and the germline ends sit 18 bases apart. The CDR3, from cysteine to phenylalanine, totals 14 residues. This entry keeps only the CDR3 DNA: 42 bases, framed from base 1. CDR1 and CDR2 are drawn from the germline V gene: SNHLY, FYNNEI. TCR CDR3 regions were amplified from genomic DNA by multiplex PCR using the deep immunoSEQ assay. Genomic DNA extracted from each cell subset was distributed evenly over all wells of several immunoSEQ 96-well plates, and each plate served as one replicate. For sorted subsets, approximately 0.2 ug of genomic DNA, equivalent to 25,000 to 30,000 T cell genomes, went into each replicate PCR. The purified libraries were quantified using a Qubit 3.0 fluorometer, sized with a Bioanalyzer 2100, and then quantified again using the KAPA Library Quantification kit. Every immunoSEQ 96-well plate was sequenced on a dedicated single-read 150-cycle Illumina NextSeq 550 flow cell. As for the original processing: Because only junctional sequences without quality scores were contained in the immunoSEQ output, filtering matching that applied to full-length reads could not be performed. Sequences were annotated with PyIR, a Python wrapper for IgBLAST v1.9, using IMGT germline references to assign V/J genes and CDR3. Any read was removed if the V/J assignment was weak (E-value above 1e-6), the CDR3 was missing, or the read contained stop codons, out-of-frame junctions, or ambiguous translated residues. V3J clonotypes were defined by identical inferred V gene, J gene, and CDR3 amino acid sequence. Percentage overlap between repertoires was computed as shared unique clonotypes divided by the size of the smaller repertoire. Three approaches were used to assess repertoire richness: RTK rarefaction, the Chao1 estimator, and Recon v2.1 estimates of unobserved clonotypes. OLGA was used to compute generation probabilities for all TCRbeta clonotypes that the gDNA method yielded from a handful of donors. Imported from immuneACCESS, the table was reduced by TCRdb to in-frame sequences with V and J called. These copies leave out some clones; in studies compared against another copy, an unresolved V gene accounts for under half, and the cause of the remainder is not known. V, J and clone size were drawn from that table, and D and trimming were deduced from the DNA. The sample table lists about 670,000 clones, around 72% of them with a count of one. 1.5% to 2% of the sample comes from the top ten.

Healthy HIV-negative adults with no recently reported acute infections or vaccinations were included as donors. All donors were Caucasian adults living in Nashville, Tennessee, USA. Magnetic negative selection was used to enrich CD4+ T cells, after which naive cells were positively selected on CD45RA and the negative fraction became the memory subset. After blood collection by leukapheresis, PBMCs were isolated using Ficoll-Histopaque density gradient centrifugation and then cryopreserved in the vapor phase of liquid nitrogen. Analytical flow cytometry was used to check the purity and quantity of every magnetically sorted T cell population. Each sorted fraction had its genomic DNA isolated and then quantified by UV absorbance on a Nanodrop 2000c.

The TCR originated in a young woman in good health. Sequencing was done on a sample of memory CD4+ T cells sorted from blood. The meaning of the sample's cell subset or site label: CD45RA-negative fraction. The chain links TRBV2 with TRBJ1-2, with TRBD1 perhaps the D gene, on 5 matching bases. The CDR3 reads as follows: CASRLEGIAGGYTF. Read as DNA, the sequence is TGTGCCAGCAGGCTGGAGGGGATAGCGGGTGGCTACACCTTC. Full variable domain (CDR3 extended with the reference TRBV2 and TRBJ1-2 proteins): EPEVTQTPSHQVTQMGQEVILRCVPISNHLYFYWYRQILGQKVEFLVSFYNNEISEKSEIFDDQFSVERPDGSNFTLKIRSTKLEDSAMYFCASRLEGIAGGYTFGSGTRLTVV.